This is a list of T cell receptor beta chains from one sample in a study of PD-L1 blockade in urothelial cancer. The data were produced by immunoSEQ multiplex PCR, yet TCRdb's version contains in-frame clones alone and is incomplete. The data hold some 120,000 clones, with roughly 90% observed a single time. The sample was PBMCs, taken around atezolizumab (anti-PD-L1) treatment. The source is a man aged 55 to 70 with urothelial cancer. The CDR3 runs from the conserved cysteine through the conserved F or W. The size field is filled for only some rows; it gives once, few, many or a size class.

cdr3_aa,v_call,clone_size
CASSQALAGGYEQYF,TRBV4-1,.
CASKIGGQVYEQYF,TRBV10-1,.
CASSYRRGGDTEAFF,TRBV6-6,.
CASSFSLRGNQPQHF,TRBV27,.
CASSIQGATNEQYF,TRBV7-3,.
CASSLAPVAGGSDEQFF,TRBV5-1,.
CASSLGGDTYEQYF,TRBV5-6,.
CASSLGYGEAFF,TRBV7-3,.
CASNRLGRMNTGELFF,TRBV5-5,few
CARPPLRTNEKLFF,TRBV10-3,.
CASSSVQGLKTQYF,TRBV28,.
CASKSKGDTQYF,TRBV28,.
CASRESADYGYTF,TRBV19,many
CASSYHDRGINTIYF,TRBV6-5,once
CASSRLGPYEQYF,TRBV28,.
CASSYGQTSTDTQYF,TRBV6-5,once
CASSATGEGSTEAFF,TRBV6-1,.
CASSESRTGIEQFF,TRBV10-2,few